This T cell receptor beta chain was identified during a study of blood T cells in healthy people across ages. General study results and limits: Whereas aged donors had fewer naive CD4+ cells, long-lived donors had more of them and higher diversity.

The germline CDR1 and CDR2 sequences are LNHNV and YYDKDF (reference sequence). The CDR3 consists of 14 residues. Trimming left V 1 base short and J 7 bases short, with 12 bases between. Primers used in a second PCR of about 7 to 12 cycles were a sample-barcoded 5' primer and a J-beta primer mix. Carrying 12 random nucleotides, a template-switch adaptor labeled each individual cDNA molecule. TCRdb ran MiXCR on the 5' RACE reads and lists one entry per CDR3 protein. The sample yields approximately 1.5 million distinct CDR3 sequences, less than 45% seen once. This clonotype was detected a few times. The antigen is undetermined. Isolation of PBMCs gave at least 6.5 million cells per sample.

This chain connects TRBV15 to TRBJ2-3; no definite D call. The sequence was obtained from a woman under 30 in good health. Sequencing was performed on blood. The CDR3, as DNA: TGTGCCACCAGCAGAGCTGGGGTCCTCAATACGCAGTATTTT. It is translated as CATSRAGVLNTQYF.